Listed below are T cell receptor beta chains from one sample, sequenced in a study of blood T cell repertoires in COVID-19. Only in-frame clones appear in the TCRdb table, and some are missing; sequencing was by immunoSEQ multiplex PCR. The table shows roughly 110,000 clones, with less than 85% occurring only once. Sequencing was carried out using peripheral blood. The source is a human donor in a cohort sampled during active COVID-19. Each CDR3 is given with its conserved first and last residue. The D gene is left open where the match is weak. The size field is filled for only some rows; it gives once, few, many or a size class.

j_gene,d_gene,v_gene,abundance,CDR3aa,CDR3nt
TRBJ1-5,.,TRBV19,.,CASKSGNSNQPQHF,TGTGCCAGTAAGAGCGGGAATAGCAATCAGCCCCAGCATTTT
TRBJ2-7,TRBD1,TRBV5-1,once,CASSSASDRGSHEQYF,TGCGCCAGCAGCTCGGCCTCGGACAGGGGGTCCCACGAGCAGTACTTC
TRBJ2-7,TRBD2,TRBV7-2,.,CASSLRLAGPYEQYF,TGTGCCAGCAGCTTAAGACTAGCGGGCCCCTACGAGCAGTACTTC
TRBJ2-7,.,TRBV4-1,.,CASSQAGGLELYEQYF,TGCGCCAGCAGCCAAGCCGGGGGGCTAGAACTCTACGAGCAGTACTTC
TRBJ2-1,.,TRBV6-1,.,CASSEGRPGRGEQFF,TGTGCCAGCAGTGAAGGACGCCCGGGTAGGGGCGAGCAGTTCTTC
TRBJ1-1,TRBD1,TRBV5-5,.,CASSPGQPEAFF,TGTGCCAGCAGCCCGGGACAGCCTGAAGCTTTCTTT
TRBJ2-1,TRBD1,TRBV19,.,CATRQGIFYNEQFF,TGTGCCACACGACAGGGGATATTCTACAATGAGCAGTTCTTC
TRBJ2-1,TRBD1,TRBV5-1,.,CASTRGTGTLNEQFF,TGCGCCAGCACCAGAGGGACAGGGACACTCAATGAGCAGTTCTTC
TRBJ2-7,TRBD1,TRBV28,.,CASSWDRAYEQYF,TGTGCCAGCAGTTGGGACAGGGCCTACGAGCAGTACTTC
TRBJ2-3,.,TRBV11-2,.,CASSFNTDTQYF,TGTGCCAGCAGCTTCAACACAGATACGCAGTATTTT
TRBJ2-7,TRBD1,TRBV18,.,CASSPPTGGRYEQYF,TGTGCCAGCTCACCACCGACAGGGGGCAGGTACGAGCAGTACTTC
TRBJ2-1,.,TRBV6-1,.,CASSVMGASYNEQFF,TGTGCCAGCAGTGTTATGGGGGCGTCCTACAATGAGCAGTTCTTC
TRBJ2-3,TRBD2,TRBV2,.,CASRASGVGDTQYF,TGTGCCAGCAGGGCTAGCGGGGTTGGAGATACGCAGTATTTT
TRBJ1-5,.,TRBV7-2,.,CASSLSSSNQPQHF,TGTGCCAGCAGCTTATCCAGTAGCAATCAGCCCCAGCATTTT
TRBJ1-6,.,TRBV19,.,CASSIYSPLHF,TGTGCCAGTAGTATCTATTCACCCCTCCACTTT
TRBJ1-5,.,TRBV6-6,.,CASSYQVTNQPQHF,TGTGCCAGCAGTTACCAGGTCACCAATCAGCCCCAGCATTTT
TRBJ2-1,.,TRBV25-1,.,CASSEGLSYGEQFF,TGTGCCAGCAGTGAAGGGCTAAGCTACGGTGAGCAGTTCTTC
TRBJ2-7,.,TRBV7-9,.,CASSLGLRVNDRSSYEQYF,TGTGCCAGCAGCTTAGGGCTTAGAGTGAACGACAGGTCTTCCTACGAGCAGTACTTC
TRBJ2-1,.,TRBV9,.,CASNGDEQFF,TGTGCCAGCAACGGGGATGAGCAGTTCTTC
TRBJ1-2,TRBD1,TRBV19,.,CASSKGGQGLNYGYTF,TGTGCCAGTAGTAAAGGGGGACAGGGGCTTAACTATGGCTACACCTTC
TRBJ2-1,.,TRBV5-1,.,CASSLAQGSYNEQFF,TGCGCCAGCAGCTTGGCGCAGGGCTCCTACAATGAGCAGTTCTTC
TRBJ2-1,.,TRBV20-1,.,CSATHYEQFF,TGCAGTGCTACCCATTATGAGCAGTTCTTC
TRBJ1-2,.,TRBV28,.,CASSPGGRGYTF,TGTGCCAGCAGTCCCGGGGGTAGGGGCTACACCTTC
TRBJ1-5,.,TRBV19,.,CASSTNRVEGQPQHF,TGTGCCAGTAGTACAAACAGGGTAGAAGGTCAGCCCCAGCATTTT
TRBJ2-3,TRBD2,TRBV4-1,.,CASSQEGTRGAGAQYF,TGCGCCAGCAGCCAAGAGGGAACGCGGGGGGCGGGGGCGCAGTATTTT
TRBJ1-1,.,TRBV7-8,.,CASSPRDRPNTEAFF,TGTGCCAGCAGCCCCCGCGACAGACCGAACACTGAAGCTTTCTTT